The clone carrying this T cell receptor (beta chain) showed up just a few times. Its antigen is not identified. The record originates from a study of cytomegalovirus exposure and HLA in healthy donors. Profiling relied on immunoSEQ multiplex PCR, and the TCRdb table lists in-frame clones only, not all of them. The table has 110,000 to 150,000 clones, about 89% seen once. The junction had 4 bases not matched to a gene; V was cut back by 2 bases and J by 5 bases. Germline values: CDR1 LNHNV, CDR2 YYDKDF (reference sequence). The length of the CDR3 is 15 residues. Findings and caveats of the study: Clusters of TCRs from the first cohort tended to co-occur in the 120 validation repertoires (as a later analysis found).

Donors came from a validation cohort of approximately 110 subjects, distinct from the first 666-subject cohort. The source material was PBMCs. The V gene is TRBV15, the J gene TRBJ1-4; 8 nucleotides agree with TRBD1. This receptor was obtained from a man younger than 35 in good health and CMV-seronegative. The CDR3 is CATSRTRTGNEKLFF. The CDR3 DNA is TGTGCCACCAGCAGAACTAGGACAGGGAATGAAAAACTGTTTTTT.